A selection of T cell receptor beta chains follows, all from one sample in a study of chemoradiotherapy in HPV16-positive cancers. Only in-frame clones appear in the TCRdb table, and some are missing; sequencing was by immunoSEQ multiplex PCR. The table records some 70,000 clones, 85% to 90% of them present only once. The sequencing used blood, collected from a patient who underwent chemoradiotherapy. The receptors come from a human donor with HPV-associated anogenital cancer. The CDR3 runs from the conserved cysteine through the conserved F or W. D genes are given only for firm matches. The listing skips clone size in some rows; elsewhere it reads once, few, many or a size class.

>TRBD1|14|NA|TRBJ1-6|TRBV25-1
CASSEQGAGSPLHF
TGTGCCAGCAGTGAACAGGGGGCAGGCTCACCCCTCCACTTT
>NA|12|NA|TRBJ1-2|TRBV9
CASSGRVDGYTF
TGTGCCAGCAGCGGCAGGGTGGATGGCTACACCTTC
>NA|16|NA|TRBJ2-5|TRBV4-1
CASSQQYGGGLETQYF
TGCGCCAGCAGCCAACAATACGGAGGGGGCTTAGAGACCCAGTACTTC
>NA|15|NA|TRBJ2-6|TRBV11-1
CASSLELSGANVLTF
TGTGCCAGCAGCCTAGAGCTCTCTGGGGCCAACGTCCTGACTTTC
>NA|16|NA|TRBJ1-1|TRBV19
CASNGNRGTLSPEAFF
TGTGCCAGTAATGGTAACCGGGGTACCTTGTCTCCGGAAGCTTTCTTT
>NA|18|NA|TRBJ2-2|TRBV19
CASSIDDRTKSTTGELFF
TGTGCCAGTAGTATAGACGACAGAACCAAGAGTACGACCGGGGAGCTGTTTTTT
>NA|16|NA|TRBJ2-7|TRBV5-4
CASSLNTPVSPYEQYF
TGTGCCAGCAGCTTGAATACACCAGTGTCACCCTACGAGCAGTACTTC
>TRBD1|14|NA|TRBJ1-4|TRBV6-5
CASSEDRNNEKLFF
TGTGCCAGCAGTGAGGACAGGAATAATGAAAAACTGTTTTTT
>TRBD1|18|once|TRBJ1-5|TRBV7-2
CASSLRSTGGWGNQPQHF
TGTGCCAGCAGCTTAAGGTCGACAGGGGGCTGGGGCAATCAGCCCCAGCATTTT
>NA|15|NA|TRBJ1-2|TRBV4-1
CASSQDSNRANGYTF
TGCGCCAGCAGCCAAGATTCGAACAGGGCGAATGGCTACACCTTC
>TRBD1|15|NA|TRBJ1-4|TRBV4-1
CASSLQGAANEKLFF
TGCGCCAGCAGCTTACAGGGGGCGGCTAATGAAAAACTGTTTTTT
>TRBD1|13|NA|TRBJ1-2|TRBV7-9
CASSLGTGLVDTF
TGTGCCAGCAGCCTCGGGACAGGGCTGGTCGACACCTTC
>NA|17|NA|TRBJ1-4|TRBV28
CASSSVVLGSPNEKLFF
TGTGCCAGCAGTTCCGTGGTGTTGGGGTCACCTAATGAAAAACTGTTTTTT
>TRBD1|15|NA|TRBJ2-3|TRBV7-2
CASSLGTGGADTQYF
TGTGCCAGCAGCTTAGGGACAGGGGGCGCAGATACGCAGTATTTT
>NA|12|once|TRBJ2-7|TRBV28
CASRTHSYEQYF
TGTGCCAGCAGAACCCACAGTTACGAGCAGTACTTC
>NA|12|NA|TRBJ1-3|TRBV7-2
CASSFGGNTIYF
TGTGCCAGCAGCTTTGGTGGAAACACCATATATTTT
>TRBD2|15|NA|TRBJ2-3|TRBV7-9
CASRSSGTSPDTQYF
TGTGCCAGCAGATCTAGCGGGACCTCCCCAGATACGCAGTATTTT
>TRBD1|14|NA|TRBJ1-2|TRBV6-5
CAACSGQGFDGYTF
TGTGCCGCTTGCTCGGGACAGGGGTTCGATGGCTACACCTTC
>TRBD1|17|NA|TRBJ1-5|TRBV5-8
CASSPAGTVTWRQPQHF
TGTGCCAGCAGCCCGGCGGGGACAGTTACTTGGCGTCAGCCCCAGCATTTT
>NA|12|NA|TRBJ2-5|TRBV2
CASSERRETQYF
TGTGCCAGCAGTGAACGACGAGAGACCCAGTACTTC
>NA|13|NA|TRBJ2-5|TRBV7-7
CASSPTAEGTQYF
TGTGCTAGCAGCCCCACCGCGGAAGGGACCCAGTACTTC
>NA|14|NA|TRBJ2-2|TRBV15
CATSRVSQAGELFF
TGTGCCACCAGCAGAGTTAGTCAGGCCGGGGAGCTGTTTTTT
>TRBD1|13|NA|TRBJ1-1|TRBV6-1
CASSEPGQPEAFF
TGTGCCAGCAGTGAGCCGGGACAGCCTGAAGCTTTCTTT
>NA|15|NA|TRBJ2-6|TRBV28
CASREGGSGANVLTF
TGTGCCAGCAGGGAAGGGGGCTCTGGGGCCAACGTCCTGACTTTC
>TRBD2|15|few|TRBJ2-5|TRBV14
CASSLTLSGGETQYF
TGTGCCAGCAGCCTAACCCTTAGCGGGGGGGAGACCCAGTACTTC
>NA|17|NA|TRBJ2-1|TRBV5-1
CASSLDGGTSSYNEQFF
TGCGCCAGCAGCTTGGACGGGGGTACCTCTTCCTACAATGAGCAGTTCTTC
>TRBD1|15|NA|TRBJ1-2|TRBV5-6
CASSLLGTGGNGYTF
TGTGCCAGCAGCTTGCTGGGGACAGGGGGGAATGGCTACACCTTC
>NA|14|once|TRBJ2-2|TRBV6-5
CASSYDRNTGELFF
TGTGCCAGCAGTTACGATCGGAACACCGGGGAGCTGTTTTTT
>NA|14|NA|TRBJ1-1|TRBV21-1
CASSKGRQNTEAFF
TGTGCCAGCAGCAAAGGCAGACAGAACACTGAAGCTTTCTTT
>NA|14|NA|TRBJ1-5|TRBV2
CASRPGRGNQPQHF
TGTGCCAGCAGACCCGGACGGGGCAATCAGCCCCAGCATTTT
>NA|15|once|TRBJ2-5|TRBV5-1
CASSLSGGPGETQYF
TGCGCCAGCAGCTTGTCGGGGGGCCCTGGAGAGACCCAGTACTTC
>NA|13|NA|TRBJ1-2|TRBV5-1
CASSLTANYGYTF
TGCGCCAGCAGCCTGACAGCTAACTATGGCTACACCTTC
>NA|13|NA|TRBJ1-2|TRBV30
CAAVGGANYGYTF
TGTGCCGCGGTGGGGGGCGCGAACTATGGCTACACCTTC
>NA|16|NA|TRBJ2-1|TRBV11-1
CASSLESGSSYNEQFF
TGTGCCAGCAGCTTAGAATCGGGGAGCTCCTACAATGAGCAGTTCTTC
>TRBD2|15|NA|TRBJ2-3|TRBV7-9
CASSSSGGVTDTQYF
TGTGCCAGCAGCTCTAGCGGGGGGGTAACAGATACGCAGTATTTT
>TRBD2|16|once|TRBJ2-1|TRBV18
CASSPGVSGGWNEQFF
TGTGCCAGCTCACCAGGGGTGAGCGGGGGTTGGAATGAGCAGTTCTTC
>NA|14|NA|TRBJ2-7|TRBV28
CASSEEGQSYEQYF
TGTGCCAGCAGTGAAGAGGGACAATCCTACGAGCAGTACTTC
>NA|11|NA|TRBJ2-3|TRBV20-1
CSAGGADTQYF
TGCAGTGCTGGGGGAGCAGATACGCAGTATTTT
>TRBD1|12|NA|TRBJ1-2|TRBV27
CASRGQDYGYTF
TGTGCCAGCAGGGGACAGGACTATGGCTACACCTTC
>NA|15|NA|TRBJ2-2|TRBV12-5
CASGLVLGGTGELFF
TGTGCTAGTGGTTTGGTACTCGGGGGCACCGGGGAGCTGTTTTTT
>TRBD1|15|few|TRBJ1-1|TRBV19
CASWETGILNTEAFF
TGTGCCAGTTGGGAGACAGGGATATTGAACACTGAAGCTTTCTTT
>NA|16|NA|TRBJ1-3|TRBV5-1
CASSLLDAGVGNTIYF
TGCGCCAGCAGCTTGTTGGACGCAGGGGTAGGAAACACCATATATTTT
>TRBD1|15|NA|TRBJ1-2|TRBV6-1
CASSEGGQGHYGYTF
TGTGCCAGCAGTGAAGGGGGACAGGGGCACTATGGCTACACCTTC
>NA|11|NA|TRBJ1-1|TRBV6-5
CASAARTEAFF
TGTGCCAGCGCCGCTAGGACTGAAGCTTTCTTT
>TRBD2|16|NA|TRBJ2-1|TRBV28
CASSSPRRLAGDEQFF
TGTGCCAGCAGTTCCCCCCGGAGACTAGCGGGAGATGAGCAGTTCTTC
>NA|13|once|TRBJ2-5|TRBV25-1
CASGLQGRETQYF
TGTGCCAGCGGACTGCAGGGCCGAGAGACCCAGTACTTC
>NA|13|NA|TRBJ1-3|TRBV19
CASSIGTGNTIYF
TGTGCCAGTAGTATCGGAACTGGAAACACCATATATTTT
>NA|12|few|TRBJ1-1|TRBV28
CASTQKNTEAFF
TGTGCCAGCACCCAGAAGAACACTGAAGCTTTCTTT
>NA|16|NA|TRBJ2-3|TRBV7-3
CASSLLGGPSTDTQYF
TGTGCCAGCAGCTTACTAGGGGGGCCTAGCACAGATACGCAGTATTTT
>NA|14|NA|TRBJ1-3|TRBV29-1
CSVDGSMGGNTIYF
TGCAGCGTTGATGGGAGCATGGGTGGAAACACCATATATTTT
>NA|14|NA|TRBJ1-1|TRBV2
CASRGPGPDTEAFF
TGTGCCAGCAGGGGGCCGGGGCCCGACACTGAAGCTTTCTTT
>NA|14|once|TRBJ1-6|TRBV28
CASSTQAYNSPLHF
TGTGCCAGCAGTACACAGGCCTATAATTCACCCCTCCACTTT
>NA|16|NA|TRBJ1-2|TRBV18
CASSRGPNGNDYGYTF
TGTGCCAGCTCACGAGGACCTAACGGGAATGACTATGGCTACACCTTC
>TRBD1|16|few|TRBJ1-6|TRBV18
CASSPTRTGVNSPLHF
TGTGCCAGCTCACCAACTCGGACAGGGGTGAATTCACCCCTCCACTTT
>NA|15|NA|TRBJ2-2|TRBV11-3
CASSLERAGTGELFF
TGTGCCAGCAGCTTAGAAAGGGCCGGCACCGGGGAGCTGTTTTTT